This T cell receptor (beta chain) was found in a study of blood T cells in healthy people across ages. PCR was performed a second time for 7 to 11 cycles using a sample-barcoded 5' primer and a J-beta primer mix. Each cDNA molecule received a tag from a template-switch adaptor that had 12 random nucleotides. Via MiXCR, TCRdb re-called the 5' RACE reads, giving one row per CDR3 protein. The top ten clones hold 10% to 12% of a sample with 1.6 million or so distinct CDR3 sequences, about 31% of them seen once. Healthy individuals of Caucasian origin from Russia, aged roughly 6 to 100, served as donors. The study, taken as a whole, reports: Across samples, TCR beta diversity tracked strongly with naive T cell percentage.

With regard to this clonotype: The target antigen is unknown.

V was cut by 6 bases and J by 0 bases, with 14 bases left in between. The CDR3 covers 14 residues. Per germline, CDR1 DFQATT and CDR2 SNEGSKA (reference sequence). This rearrangement joins TRBV20-1 to TRBJ1-1; no reliable D call. The sequenced sample consisted of blood. The sequence derives from a woman aged 25 to 39 in good health. This chain's CDR3 is CSAPVLRMNTEAFF. DNA of the CDR3: TGCAGTGCCCCGGTATTGCGGATGAACACTGAAGCTTTCTTT.